The T cell receptor beta chain described here comes from a study of cytotoxic CD8 clonotypes in ibrutinib-treated CLL. Method: immunoSEQ multiplex PCR; TCRdb's copy keeps in-frame clones and lacks some. The table includes 130,000 to 150,000 clones, around three quarters detected once. Germline CDR1 and CDR2: SNHLY and FYNNEI. Unmatched junction bases numbered 5, after V lost 5 bases and J lost 11 bases. The CDR3 length is 12 residues. This TCR was sampled from a human donor with chronic lymphocytic leukemia. Source: PBMCs, taken after 12 months of ibrutinib treatment. J is TRBJ2-1 and V is TRBV2; TRBD2 aligns across 8 bases. The chain's CDR3 is CASSPWTSQQFF. The CDR3 bases are TGTGCCAGCAGTCCTTGGACTAGCCAGCAGTTCTTC.